This note documents a single T cell receptor beta chain sequence. Other nucleotide sequences in the sample specify the same CDR3. This sample was included in a study of blood T cell repertoires in COVID-19. Per the germline V gene, CDR1 is DFQATT and CDR2 is SNEGSKA (reference sequence). Trimming removed 3 bases at V and 1 base at J, with 3 bases between. This CDR3 has 11 residues. TCRdb's copy holds only in-frame clones and misses some; the assay was immunoSEQ multiplex PCR. This table has over 200,000 clones, over 75% appearing once. The sequence came from a woman aged 45-65 years with acute or convalescent COVID-19. Source material: peripheral blood. The chain has TRBV20-1 and TRBJ1-1; D unclear. CDR3 coding DNA: TGCAGTGCTAGGCGGAACACTGAAGCTTTCTTT. Translated: CSARRNTEAFF.